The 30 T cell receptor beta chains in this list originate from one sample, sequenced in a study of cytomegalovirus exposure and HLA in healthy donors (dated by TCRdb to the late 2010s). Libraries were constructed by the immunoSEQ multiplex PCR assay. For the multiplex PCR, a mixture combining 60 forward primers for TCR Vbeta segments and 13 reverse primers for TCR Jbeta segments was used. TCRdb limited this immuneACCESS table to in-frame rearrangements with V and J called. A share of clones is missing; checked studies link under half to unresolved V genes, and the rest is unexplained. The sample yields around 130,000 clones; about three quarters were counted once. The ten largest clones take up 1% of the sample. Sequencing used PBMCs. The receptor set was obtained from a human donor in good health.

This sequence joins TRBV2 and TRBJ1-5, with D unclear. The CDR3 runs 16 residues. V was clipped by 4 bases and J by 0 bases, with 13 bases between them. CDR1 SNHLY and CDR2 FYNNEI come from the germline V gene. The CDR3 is CASSAAGLISNQPQHF. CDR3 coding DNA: TGTGCCAGCAGTGCTGCAGGATTGATTAGCAATCAGCCCCAGCATTTT. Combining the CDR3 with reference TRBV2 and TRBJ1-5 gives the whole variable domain EPEVTQTPSHQVTQMGQEVILRCVPISNHLYFYWYRQILGQKVEFLVSFYNNEISEKSEIFDDQFSVERPDGSNFTLKIRSTKLEDSAMYFCASSAAGLISNQPQHFGDGTRLSIL.

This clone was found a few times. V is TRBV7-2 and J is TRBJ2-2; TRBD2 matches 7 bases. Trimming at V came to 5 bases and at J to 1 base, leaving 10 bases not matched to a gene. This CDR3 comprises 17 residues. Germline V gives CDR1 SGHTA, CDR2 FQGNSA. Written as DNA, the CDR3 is TGTGCCAGCAGCCCCCCTTGGGTAGCGGGGAACACCGGGGAGCTGTTTTTT. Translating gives CASSPPWVAGNTGELFF.

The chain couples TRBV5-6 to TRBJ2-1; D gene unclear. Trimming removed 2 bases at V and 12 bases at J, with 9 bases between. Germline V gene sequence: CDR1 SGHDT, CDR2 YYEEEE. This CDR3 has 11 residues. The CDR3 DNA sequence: TGTGCCAGCAGCTTAGGTGGGCGGCAGTTCTTC. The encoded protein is CASSLGGRQFF.

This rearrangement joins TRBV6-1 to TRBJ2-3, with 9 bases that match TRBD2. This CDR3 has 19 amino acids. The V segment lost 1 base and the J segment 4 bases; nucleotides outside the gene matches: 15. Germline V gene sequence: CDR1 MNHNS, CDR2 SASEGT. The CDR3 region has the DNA TGTGCCAGCAGTGAAGGGGGCGGGAGGGCGGGGGGGCCATCAGATACGCAGTATTTT. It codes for CASSEGGGRAGGPSDTQYF.

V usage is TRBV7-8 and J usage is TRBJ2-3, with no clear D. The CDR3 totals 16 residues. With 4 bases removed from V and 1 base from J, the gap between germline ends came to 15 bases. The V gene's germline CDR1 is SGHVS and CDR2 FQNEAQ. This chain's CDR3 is CASSYGSLGGTDTQYF. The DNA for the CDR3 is TGTGCCAGCAGCTATGGATCCCTTGGAGGCACAGATACGCAGTATTTT. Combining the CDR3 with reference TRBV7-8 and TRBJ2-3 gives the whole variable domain GAGVSQSPRYKVAKRGQDVALRCDPISGHVSLFWYQQALGQGPEFLTYFQNEAQLDKSGLPSDRFFAERPEGSVSTLKIQRTQQEDSAVYLCASSYGSLGGTDTQYFGPGTRLTVL.

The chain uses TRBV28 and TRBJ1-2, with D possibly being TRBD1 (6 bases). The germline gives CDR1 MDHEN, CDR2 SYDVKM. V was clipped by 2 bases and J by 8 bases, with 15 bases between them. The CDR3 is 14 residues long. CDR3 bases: TGTGCCAGCAGTTTAGGGGGCTTAGAAGGCGGCTACACCTTC. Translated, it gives CASSLGGLEGGYTF.

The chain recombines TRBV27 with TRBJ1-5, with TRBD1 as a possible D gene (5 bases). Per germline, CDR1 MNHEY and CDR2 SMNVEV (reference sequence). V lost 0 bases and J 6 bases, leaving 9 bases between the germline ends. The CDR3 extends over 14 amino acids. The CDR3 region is CASSLSSQGQPQHF. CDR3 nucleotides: TGTGCCAGCAGTTTATCGTCCCAGGGTCAGCCCCAGCATTTT.

This CDR3 reads CASSSTSGEAFF. Here the CDR3 DNA reads TGCGCCAGCAGCTCGACGTCGGGTGAAGCTTTCTTT. The V gene is TRBV4-1, the J gene TRBJ1-1; no clear D. Trimming took 5 bases from V and 7 from J, leaving 11 bases between them. This CDR3 has 12 residues. The germline V gene encodes CDR1 MGHRA and CDR2 YSYEKL.

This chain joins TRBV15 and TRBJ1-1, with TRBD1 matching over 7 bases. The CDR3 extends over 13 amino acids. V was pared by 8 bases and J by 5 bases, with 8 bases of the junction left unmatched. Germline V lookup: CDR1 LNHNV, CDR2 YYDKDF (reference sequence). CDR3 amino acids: CATQRGQWTEAFF. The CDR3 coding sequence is TGTGCCACCCAGAGGGGGCAGTGGACTGAAGCTTTCTTT.

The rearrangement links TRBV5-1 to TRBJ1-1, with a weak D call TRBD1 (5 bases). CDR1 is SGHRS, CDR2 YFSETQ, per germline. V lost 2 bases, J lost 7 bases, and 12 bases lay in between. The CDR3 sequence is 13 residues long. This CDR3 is CASSFGAFNEAFF. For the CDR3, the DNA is TGCGCCAGCAGCTTTGGGGCCTTTAATGAAGCTTTCTTT.

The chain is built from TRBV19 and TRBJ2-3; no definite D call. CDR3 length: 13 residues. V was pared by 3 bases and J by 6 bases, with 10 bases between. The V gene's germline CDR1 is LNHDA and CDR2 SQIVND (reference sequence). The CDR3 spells CASSIVGVDTQYF. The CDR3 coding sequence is TGTGCCAGTAGTATCGTCGGAGTGGATACGCAGTATTTT.

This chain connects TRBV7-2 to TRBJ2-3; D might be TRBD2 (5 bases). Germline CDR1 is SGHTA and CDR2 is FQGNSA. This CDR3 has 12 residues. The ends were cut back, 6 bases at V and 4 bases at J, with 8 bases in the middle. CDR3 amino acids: CASRRAPDTQYF. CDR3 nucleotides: TGTGCCAGCAGGCGGGCCCCAGATACGCAGTATTTT.

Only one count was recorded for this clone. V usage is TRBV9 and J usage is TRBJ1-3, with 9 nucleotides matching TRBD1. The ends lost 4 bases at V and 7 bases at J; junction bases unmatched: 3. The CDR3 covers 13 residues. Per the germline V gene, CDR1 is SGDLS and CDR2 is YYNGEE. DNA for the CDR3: TGTGCCAGCAGCTTGGACAGGGGTAACACCATATATTTT. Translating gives CASSLDRGNTIYF.

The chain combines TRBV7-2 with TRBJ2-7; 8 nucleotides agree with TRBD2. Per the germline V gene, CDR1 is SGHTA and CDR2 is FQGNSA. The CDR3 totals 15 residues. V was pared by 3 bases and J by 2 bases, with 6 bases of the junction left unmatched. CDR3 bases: TGTGCCAGCAGCTTCAGCGGGGGCGCCCCCTACGAGCAGTACTTC. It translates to CASSFSGGAPYEQYF.

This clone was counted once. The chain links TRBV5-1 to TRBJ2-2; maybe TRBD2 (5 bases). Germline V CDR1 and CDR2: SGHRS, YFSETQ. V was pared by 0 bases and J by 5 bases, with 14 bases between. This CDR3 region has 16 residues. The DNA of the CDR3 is TGCGCCAGCAGCTTGGACGGACGCAGCGGAACCGGGGAGCTGTTTTTT. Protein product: CASSLDGRSGTGELFF.

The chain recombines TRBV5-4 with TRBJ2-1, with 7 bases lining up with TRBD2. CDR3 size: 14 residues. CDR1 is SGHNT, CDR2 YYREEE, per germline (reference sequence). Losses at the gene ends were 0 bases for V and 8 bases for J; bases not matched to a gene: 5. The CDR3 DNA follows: TGTGCCAGCAGCTTGGACGCAGGGAGGGATGAGCAGTTCTTC. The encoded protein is CASSLDAGRDEQFF.

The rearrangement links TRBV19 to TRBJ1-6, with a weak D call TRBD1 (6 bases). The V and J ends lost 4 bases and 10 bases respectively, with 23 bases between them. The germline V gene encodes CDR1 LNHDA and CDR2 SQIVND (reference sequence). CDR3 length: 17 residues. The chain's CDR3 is CASSTGQGSWGESPLHF. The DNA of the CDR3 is TGTGCCAGTAGTACCGGTCAGGGGAGTTGGGGTGAATCACCCCTCCACTTT.

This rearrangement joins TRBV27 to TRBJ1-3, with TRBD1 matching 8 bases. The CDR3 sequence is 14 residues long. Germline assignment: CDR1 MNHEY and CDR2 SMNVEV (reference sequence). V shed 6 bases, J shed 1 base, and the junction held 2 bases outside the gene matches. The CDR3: CASRGTGSGNTIYF. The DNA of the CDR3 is TGTGCCAGCAGGGGGACAGGTTCTGGAAACACCATATATTTT.

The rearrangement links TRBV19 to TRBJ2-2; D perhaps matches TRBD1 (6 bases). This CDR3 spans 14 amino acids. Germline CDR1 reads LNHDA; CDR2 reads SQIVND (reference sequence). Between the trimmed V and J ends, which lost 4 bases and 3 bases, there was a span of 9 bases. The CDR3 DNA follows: TGTGCCAGTAGTACCTACAGGGACACCGGGGAGCTGTTTTTT. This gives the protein CASSTYRDTGELFF.

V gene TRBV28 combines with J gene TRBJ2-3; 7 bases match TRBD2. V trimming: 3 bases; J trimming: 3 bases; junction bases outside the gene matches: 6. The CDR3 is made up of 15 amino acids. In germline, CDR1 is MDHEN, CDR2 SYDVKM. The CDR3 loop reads CASSFAGGGTDTQYF. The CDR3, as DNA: TGTGCCAGCAGTTTCGCCGGGGGAGGGACAGATACGCAGTATTTT.

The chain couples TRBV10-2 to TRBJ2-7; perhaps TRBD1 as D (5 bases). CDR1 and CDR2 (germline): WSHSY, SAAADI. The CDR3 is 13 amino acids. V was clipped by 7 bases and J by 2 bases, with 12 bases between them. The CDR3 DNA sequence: TGCGCCAGCACTACAGGATTGGCCTACGAGCAGTACTTC. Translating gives CASTTGLAYEQYF.

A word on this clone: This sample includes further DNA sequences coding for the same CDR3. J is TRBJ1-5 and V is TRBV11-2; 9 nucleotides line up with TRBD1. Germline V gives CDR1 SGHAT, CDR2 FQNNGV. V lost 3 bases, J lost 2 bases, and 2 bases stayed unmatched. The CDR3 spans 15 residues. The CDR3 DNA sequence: TGTGCCAGCAGCTTGGGACAGGGAGGCAATCAGCCCCAGCATTTT. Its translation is CASSLGQGGNQPQHF.

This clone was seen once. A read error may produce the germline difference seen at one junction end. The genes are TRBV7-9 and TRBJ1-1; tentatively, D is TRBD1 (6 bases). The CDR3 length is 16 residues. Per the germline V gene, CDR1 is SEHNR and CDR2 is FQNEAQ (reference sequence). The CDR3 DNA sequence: TGTTCCAGCAGCTTATCCCGGACAGCAACTGGCACTGAAGCTTTCTTT. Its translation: CSSSLSRTATGTEAFF.

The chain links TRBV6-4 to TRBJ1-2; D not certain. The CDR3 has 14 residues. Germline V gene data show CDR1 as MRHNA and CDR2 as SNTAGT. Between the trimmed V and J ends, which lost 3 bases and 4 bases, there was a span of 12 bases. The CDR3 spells CASSEAGDSYGYTF. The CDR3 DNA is TGTGCCAGCAGTGAGGCGGGAGATAGCTATGGCTACACCTTC.

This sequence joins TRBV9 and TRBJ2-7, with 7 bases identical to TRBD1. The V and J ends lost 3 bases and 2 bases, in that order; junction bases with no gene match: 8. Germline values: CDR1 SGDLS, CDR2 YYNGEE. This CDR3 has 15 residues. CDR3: CASSASGTAAYEQYF. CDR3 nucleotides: TGTGCCAGCAGCGCCTCCGGGACAGCCGCCTACGAGCAGTACTTC.

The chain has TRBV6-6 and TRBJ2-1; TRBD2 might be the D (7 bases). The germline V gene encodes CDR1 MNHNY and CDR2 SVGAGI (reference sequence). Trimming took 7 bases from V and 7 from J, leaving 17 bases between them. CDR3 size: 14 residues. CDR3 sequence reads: CASTRGGGANEQFF. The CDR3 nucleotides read TGTGCCAGCACCAGGGGAGGGGGGGCGAATGAGCAGTTCTTC.

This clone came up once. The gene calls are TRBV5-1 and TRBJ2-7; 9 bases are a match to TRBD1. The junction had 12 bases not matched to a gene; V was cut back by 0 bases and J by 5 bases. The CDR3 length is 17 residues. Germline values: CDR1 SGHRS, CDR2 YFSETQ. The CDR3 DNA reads TGCGCCAGCAGCTTGGCCGTTGGACAGGGGATTATCCACGAGCAGTACTTC. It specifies CASSLAVGQGIIHEQYF.

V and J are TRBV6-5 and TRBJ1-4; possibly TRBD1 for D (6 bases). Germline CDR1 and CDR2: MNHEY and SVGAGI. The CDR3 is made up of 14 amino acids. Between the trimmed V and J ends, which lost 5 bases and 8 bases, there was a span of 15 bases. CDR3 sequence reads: CASSPDRRREKLFF. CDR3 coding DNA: TGTGCCAGCAGTCCTGACAGGAGGAGGGAAAAACTGTTTTTT.

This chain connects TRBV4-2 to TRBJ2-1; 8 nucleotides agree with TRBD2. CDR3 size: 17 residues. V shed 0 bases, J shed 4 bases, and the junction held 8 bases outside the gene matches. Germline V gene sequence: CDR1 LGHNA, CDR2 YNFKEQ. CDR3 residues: CASSQEMPSGFYNEQFF. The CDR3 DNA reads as TGTGCCAGCAGCCAAGAGATGCCTAGCGGGTTTTACAATGAGCAGTTCTTC.

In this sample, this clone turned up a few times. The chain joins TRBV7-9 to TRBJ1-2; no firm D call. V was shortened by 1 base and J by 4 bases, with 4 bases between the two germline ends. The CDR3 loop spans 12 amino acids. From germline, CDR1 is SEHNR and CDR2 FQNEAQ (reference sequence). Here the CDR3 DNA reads TGTGCCAGCAGCTTAGAGAGCTATGGCTACACCTTC. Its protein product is CASSLESYGYTF.